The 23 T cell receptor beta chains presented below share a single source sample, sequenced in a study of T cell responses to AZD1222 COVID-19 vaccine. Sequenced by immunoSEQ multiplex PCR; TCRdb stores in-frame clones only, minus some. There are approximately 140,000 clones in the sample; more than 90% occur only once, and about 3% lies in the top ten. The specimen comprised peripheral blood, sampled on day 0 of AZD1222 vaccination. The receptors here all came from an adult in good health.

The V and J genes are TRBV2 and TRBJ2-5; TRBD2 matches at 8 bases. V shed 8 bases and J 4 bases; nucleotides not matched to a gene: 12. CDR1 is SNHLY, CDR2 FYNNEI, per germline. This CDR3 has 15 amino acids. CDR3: CASAEGGRSRETQYF. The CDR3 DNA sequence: TGTGCCAGCGCGGAAGGCGGGAGGTCCCGAGAGACCCAGTACTTC.

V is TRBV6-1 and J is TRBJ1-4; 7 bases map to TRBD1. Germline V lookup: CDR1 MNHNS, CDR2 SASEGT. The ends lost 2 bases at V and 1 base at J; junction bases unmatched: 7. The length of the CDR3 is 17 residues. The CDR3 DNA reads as TGTGCCAGCAGTGAAAGTGGGGACAGCCGAACTAATGAAAAACTGTTTTTT. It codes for CASSESGDSRTNEKLFF.

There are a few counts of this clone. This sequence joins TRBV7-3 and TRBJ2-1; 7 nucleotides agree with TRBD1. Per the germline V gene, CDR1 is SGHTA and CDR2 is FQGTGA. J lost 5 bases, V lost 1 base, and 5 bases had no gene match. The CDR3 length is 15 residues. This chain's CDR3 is CASSLMTGKNNEQFF. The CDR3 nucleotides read TGTGCCAGCAGCTTAATGACAGGGAAAAACAATGAGCAGTTCTTC.

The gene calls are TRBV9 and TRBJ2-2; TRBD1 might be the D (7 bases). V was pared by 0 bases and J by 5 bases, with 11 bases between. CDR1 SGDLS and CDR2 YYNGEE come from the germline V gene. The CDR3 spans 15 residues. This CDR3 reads CASSVGAGGTGELFF. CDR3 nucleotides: TGTGCCAGCAGCGTAGGGGCAGGGGGGACCGGGGAGCTGTTTTTT.

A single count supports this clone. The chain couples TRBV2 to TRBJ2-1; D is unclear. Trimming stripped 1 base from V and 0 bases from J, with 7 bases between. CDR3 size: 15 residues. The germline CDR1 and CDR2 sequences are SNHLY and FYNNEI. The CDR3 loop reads CASSEDSSSYNEQFF. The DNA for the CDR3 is TGTGCCAGCAGTGAAGACAGTAGCTCCTACAATGAGCAGTTCTTC.

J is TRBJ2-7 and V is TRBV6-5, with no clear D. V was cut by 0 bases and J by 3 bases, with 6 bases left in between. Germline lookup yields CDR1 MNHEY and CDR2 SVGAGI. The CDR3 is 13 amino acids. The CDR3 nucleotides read TGTGCCAGCAGTTACTCTAACCTCTACGAGCAGTACTTC. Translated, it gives CASSYSNLYEQYF.

CDR3 sequence: CASRSGDQPQHF. The CDR3 DNA reads TGTGCCAGCAGGAGCGGGGATCAGCCCCAGCATTTT. The chain couples TRBV6-5 to TRBJ1-5; D ambiguous. The CDR3 loop spans 12 amino acids. Germline V lookup: CDR1 MNHEY, CDR2 SVGAGI. V was trimmed by 6 bases and J by 5 bases, leaving 8 bases between them.

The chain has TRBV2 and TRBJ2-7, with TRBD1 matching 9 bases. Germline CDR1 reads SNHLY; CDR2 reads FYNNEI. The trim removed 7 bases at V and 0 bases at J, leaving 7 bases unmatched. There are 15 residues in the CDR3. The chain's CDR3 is CASTLDRGASYEQYF. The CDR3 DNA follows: TGTGCCAGCACCTTGGACAGGGGCGCCTCCTACGAGCAGTACTTC.

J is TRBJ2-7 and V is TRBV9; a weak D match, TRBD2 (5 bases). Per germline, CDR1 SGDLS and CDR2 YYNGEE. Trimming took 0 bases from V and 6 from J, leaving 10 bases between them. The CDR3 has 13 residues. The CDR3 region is CASSVETRSEQYF. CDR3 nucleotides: TGTGCCAGCAGCGTAGAAACTAGAAGCGAGCAGTACTTC.

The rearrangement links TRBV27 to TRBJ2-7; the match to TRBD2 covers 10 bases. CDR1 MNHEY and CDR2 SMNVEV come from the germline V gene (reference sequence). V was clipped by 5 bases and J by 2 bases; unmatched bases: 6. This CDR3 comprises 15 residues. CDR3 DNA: TGTGCCAGCAGTAGCCCGACTAGCGGGCCCTACGAGCAGTACTTC. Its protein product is CASSSPTSGPYEQYF.

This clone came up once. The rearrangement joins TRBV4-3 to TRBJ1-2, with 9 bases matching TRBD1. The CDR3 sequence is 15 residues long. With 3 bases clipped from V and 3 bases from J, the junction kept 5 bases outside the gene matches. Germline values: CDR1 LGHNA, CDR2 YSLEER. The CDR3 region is CASSHRTGAYYGYTF. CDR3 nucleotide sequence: TGCGCCAGCAGCCACCGGACAGGGGCTTACTATGGCTACACCTTC.

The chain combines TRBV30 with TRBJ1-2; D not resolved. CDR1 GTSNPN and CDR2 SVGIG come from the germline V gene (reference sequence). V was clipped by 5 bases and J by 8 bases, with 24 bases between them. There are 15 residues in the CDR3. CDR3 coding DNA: TGTGCCTGGGAGTCTCAGGCAGGTGCTTACCGCGGCTACACCTTC. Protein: CAWESQAGAYRGYTF. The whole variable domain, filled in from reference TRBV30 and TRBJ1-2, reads SQTIHQWPATLVQPVGSPLSLECTVEGTSNPNLYWYRQAAGRGLQLLFYSVGIGQISSEVPQNLSASRPQDRQFILSSKKLLLSDSGFYLCAWESQAGAYRGYTFGSGTRLTVV.

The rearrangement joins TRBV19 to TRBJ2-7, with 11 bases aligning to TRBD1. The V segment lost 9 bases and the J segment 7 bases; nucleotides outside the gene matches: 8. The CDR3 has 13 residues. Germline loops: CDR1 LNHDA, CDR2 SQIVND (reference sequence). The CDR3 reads CASQGQGASEQYF. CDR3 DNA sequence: TGTGCCAGCCAAGGACAGGGGGCGTCAGAGCAGTACTTC.

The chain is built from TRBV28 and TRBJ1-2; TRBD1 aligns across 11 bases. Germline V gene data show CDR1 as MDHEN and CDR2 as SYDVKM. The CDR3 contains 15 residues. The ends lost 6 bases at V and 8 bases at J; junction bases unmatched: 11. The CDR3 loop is CASSRIRDRGVGYTF. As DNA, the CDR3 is TGTGCCAGCAGCAGAATCCGGGACAGGGGGGTAGGCTACACCTTC.

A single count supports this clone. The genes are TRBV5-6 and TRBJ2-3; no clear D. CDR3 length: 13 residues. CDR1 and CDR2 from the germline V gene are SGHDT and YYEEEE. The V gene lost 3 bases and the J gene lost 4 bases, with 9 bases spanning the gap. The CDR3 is CASSSLNADTQYF. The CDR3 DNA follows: TGTGCCAGCAGCTCTTTGAACGCAGATACGCAGTATTTT.

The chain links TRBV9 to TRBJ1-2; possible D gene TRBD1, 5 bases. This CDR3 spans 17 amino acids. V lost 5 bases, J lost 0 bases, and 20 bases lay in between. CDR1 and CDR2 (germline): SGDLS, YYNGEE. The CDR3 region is CASSKNPFRGSNYGYTF. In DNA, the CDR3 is TGTGCCAGCAGTAAAAATCCATTCCGGGGCTCTAACTATGGCTACACCTTC.

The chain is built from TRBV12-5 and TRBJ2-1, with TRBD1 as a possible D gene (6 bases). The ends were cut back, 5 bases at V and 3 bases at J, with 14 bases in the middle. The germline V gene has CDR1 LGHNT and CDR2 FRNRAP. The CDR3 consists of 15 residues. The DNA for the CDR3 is TGTGCTAGTGGTGGTGGGACAAATGACTACAATGAGCAGTTCTTC. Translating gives CASGGGTNDYNEQFF. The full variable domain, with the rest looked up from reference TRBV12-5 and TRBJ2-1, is DARVTQTPRHKVTEMGQEVTMRCQPILGHNTVFWYRQTMMQGLELLAYFRNRAPLDDSGMPKDRFSAEMPDATLATLKIQPSEPRDSAVYFCASGGGTNDYNEQFFGPGTRLTVL.

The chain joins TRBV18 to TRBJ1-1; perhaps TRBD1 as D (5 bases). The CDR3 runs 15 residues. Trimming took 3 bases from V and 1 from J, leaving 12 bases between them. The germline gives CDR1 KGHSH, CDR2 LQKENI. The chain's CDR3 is CASSPITTANTEAFF. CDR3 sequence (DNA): TGTGCCAGCTCACCGATCACGACAGCGAACACTGAAGCTTTCTTT.

CDR3 in amino acids: CASSRERGGNTIYF. CDR3 bases: TGTGCCAGCAGCCGGGAAAGGGGAGGAAACACCATATATTTT. This sequence joins TRBV28 and TRBJ1-3; D might be TRBD1 (5 bases). In germline, CDR1 is MDHEN, CDR2 SYDVKM. The length of the CDR3 is 14 residues. Trimming stripped 6 bases from V and 4 bases from J, with 13 bases between.

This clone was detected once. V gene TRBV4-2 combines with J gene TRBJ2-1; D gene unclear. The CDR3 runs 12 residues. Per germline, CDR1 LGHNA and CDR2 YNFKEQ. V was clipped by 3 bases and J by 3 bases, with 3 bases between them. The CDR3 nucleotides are TGTGCCAGCAGCCAGGACTACAATGAGCAGTTCTTC. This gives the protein CASSQDYNEQFF.

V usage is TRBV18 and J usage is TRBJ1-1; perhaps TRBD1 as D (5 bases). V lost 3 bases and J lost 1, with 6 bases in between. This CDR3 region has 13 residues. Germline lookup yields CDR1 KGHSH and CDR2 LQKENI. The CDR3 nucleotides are TGTGCCAGCTCACCGCAGGGGAACACTGAAGCTTTCTTT. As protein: CASSPQGNTEAFF.

This CDR3 is CASSIGQGHKGIHGYTF. In nucleotides, the CDR3 is TGTGCCAGTAGTATAGGACAGGGCCATAAGGGGATCCATGGCTACACCTTC. The rearrangement joins TRBV19 to TRBJ1-2; 7 bases line up with TRBD1. This CDR3 has 17 amino acids. V lost 1 base to trimming and J lost 6 bases; unmatched junction nucleotides: 14. CDR1 is LNHDA and CDR2 is SQIVND in the germline V gene (reference sequence).

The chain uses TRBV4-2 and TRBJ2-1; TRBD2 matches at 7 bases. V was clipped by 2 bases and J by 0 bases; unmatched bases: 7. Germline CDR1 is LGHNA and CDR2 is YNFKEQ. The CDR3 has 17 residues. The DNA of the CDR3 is TGTGCCAGCAGCCAACCACTAGCGCAAAGCTCCTACAATGAGCAGTTCTTC. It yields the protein CASSQPLAQSSYNEQFF.